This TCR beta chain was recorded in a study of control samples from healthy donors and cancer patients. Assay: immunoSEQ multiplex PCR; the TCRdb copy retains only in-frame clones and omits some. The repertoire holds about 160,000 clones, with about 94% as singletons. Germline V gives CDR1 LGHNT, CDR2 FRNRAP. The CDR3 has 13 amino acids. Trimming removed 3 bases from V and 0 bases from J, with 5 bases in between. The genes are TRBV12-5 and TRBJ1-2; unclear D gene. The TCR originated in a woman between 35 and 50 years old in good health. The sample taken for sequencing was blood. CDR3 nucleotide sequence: TGTGCTAGTGGTTTTCCGGCTAACTATGGCTACACCTTC. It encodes CASGFPANYGYTF.